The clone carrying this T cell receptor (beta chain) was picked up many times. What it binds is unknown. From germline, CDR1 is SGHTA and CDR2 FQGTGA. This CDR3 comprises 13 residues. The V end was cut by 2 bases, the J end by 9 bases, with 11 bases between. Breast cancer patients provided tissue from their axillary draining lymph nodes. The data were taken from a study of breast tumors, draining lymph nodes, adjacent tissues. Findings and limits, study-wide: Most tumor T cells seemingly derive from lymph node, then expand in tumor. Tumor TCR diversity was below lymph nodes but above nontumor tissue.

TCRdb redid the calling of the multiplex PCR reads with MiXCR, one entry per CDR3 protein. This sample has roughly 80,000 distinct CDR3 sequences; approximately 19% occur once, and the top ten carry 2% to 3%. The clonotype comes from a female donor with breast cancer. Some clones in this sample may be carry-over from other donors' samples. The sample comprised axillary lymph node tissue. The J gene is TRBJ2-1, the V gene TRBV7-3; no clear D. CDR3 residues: CASSLDGYGEQFF. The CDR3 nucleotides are TGTGCCAGCAGCTTAGATGGGTATGGTGAGCAGTTCTTC.